This T cell receptor beta chain is drawn from a study of T cells after yellow fever vaccination. General study findings and limits: The bulk population could contribute abundant contaminating clonotypes to FACS-sorted repertoires. Clonotype sharing between CD4 and CD8 compartments was small. Post-booster repertoires again held most primary-vaccination clones (96% CD4, about 90% CD8).

On this clonotype itself: As yet, its antigen is unknown.

5'RACE template switching added a universal primer site and UMIs to TCR cDNA. TCRdb redid the calling of the 5' RACE reads with MiXCR, one entry per CDR3 protein. The profile covers approximately 550,000 distinct CDR3 sequences, with roughly 19% appearing a single time and more than 13% taken by the ten largest. The germline gives CDR1 SGDLS, CDR2 YYNGEE. V gave up 2 bases and J gave up 8 bases; unmatched junction bases: 10. The CDR3 spans 16 residues. The receptor was derived from a man aged 30 to 45 who received the YFV17D yellow fever vaccine. The chain has TRBV9 and TRBJ2-1, with TRBD2 identical over 10 bases. Material: PBMCs, obtained 15 days after the yellow fever booster vaccination. For the CDR3, the DNA is TGTGCCAGCAGCGTGATTGGGAGCGGGAGGGTATATGAGCAGTTCTTC. Protein: CASSVIGSGRVYEQFF.